This entry lists 23 T cell receptor beta chains sequenced from one sample in a study of blood T cell repertoires in COVID-19. Repertoires were generated with immunoSEQ multiplex PCR, while TCRdb's copy carries only in-frame clones and drops some. The data show around 180,000 clones, about 83% seen once. Material: peripheral blood. These receptors were taken from a person aged 70 to 85 with COVID-19, enrolled during active disease.

This clone appeared once. The J gene is TRBJ1-4, the V gene TRBV6-5; 10 bases map to TRBD1. Germline V gene data show CDR1 as MNHEY and CDR2 as SVGAGI. The CDR3 is 15 amino acids. The ends lost 6 bases at V and 3 bases at J; junction bases unmatched: 4. DNA for the CDR3: TGTGCCAGCAGCTCAGGACAGGGGGCTAATGAAAAACTGTTTTTT. Its translation: CASSSGQGANEKLFF.

CDR3 bases: TGTGCCAGCAGCCTATACGGGACTAGCGGAAACACCGGGGAGCTGTTTTTT. This translates into CASSLYGTSGNTGELFF. The chain carries TRBV6-2 or TRBV6-3 and TRBJ2-2; 11 bases match TRBD2. This CDR3 comprises 17 residues. The V and J ends lost 6 bases and 2 bases, in that order; junction bases with no gene match: 8. Germline V CDR1 and CDR2: MNHEY, SVGEGT.

The chain is built from TRBV3-1 (or the pseudogene TRBV3-2) and TRBJ1-2; no reliable D call. Germline V gene lookup returns CDR1 LGHDT and CDR2 YNNKEL (reference sequence). The CDR3 spans 14 residues. V was shortened by 4 bases and J by 7 bases, with 16 bases between the two germline ends. The CDR3, as DNA: TGTGCCAGCAGCCCTCCCCTGGACTTACCTGGCTACACCTTC. Translation: CASSPPLDLPGYTF.

The sample holds one count of this clone. The rearrangement links TRBV6-2 or TRBV6-3 to TRBJ2-5; 8 bases agree with TRBD2. CDR3 length: 17 residues. The V segment lost 2 bases and the J segment 7 bases; nucleotides outside the gene matches: 15. Per the germline V gene, CDR1 is MNHEY and CDR2 is SVGEGT. CDR3 DNA: TGTGCCAGCAGTTACCCAACGCCAGGTAGCGGGGTTGGGACCCAGTACTTC. Protein sequence: CASSYPTPGSGVGTQYF.

The J gene is TRBJ1-5, the V gene TRBV28; 7 bases agree with TRBD1. The CDR3 sequence is 18 residues long. Germline CDR1 MDHEN, CDR2 SYDVKM. V dropped 4 bases and J dropped 2; count of bases not matched to a gene: 14. CDR3 bases: TGTGCCAGCAGTTCTGCCCTCCACCGACAGGGCGGCAATCAGCCCCAGCATTTT. Its translation: CASSSALHRQGGNQPQHF.

The chain is built from TRBV7-2 and TRBJ2-3; 8 bases are a match to TRBD1. Germline values: CDR1 SGHTA, CDR2 FQGNSA. The CDR3 has 14 amino acids. After removal of 6 bases from V and 1 base from J, the junction contained 3 bases not matched to a gene. This chain's CDR3 is CASRMTGGTDTQYF. CDR3 bases: TGTGCCAGCAGGATGACAGGGGGCACAGATACGCAGTATTTT.

The chain uses TRBV21-1 and TRBJ2-5; TRBD1, the table's D call, was not compared with the DNA. TRBV21-1 is a pseudogene segment. This CDR3 comprises 17 residues. CDR3: CASSSRDRGRVGETQYF. DNA of the CDR3: TGTGCCAGCAGCTCCCGGGACAGGGGGCGTGTTGGGGAGACCCAGTACTTC.

The rearrangement joins TRBV5-6 to TRBJ2-7; D is unclear. The germline V and J ends were trimmed by 1 base and 8 bases, with 16 bases remaining between them. CDR1 and CDR2 from the germline V gene are SGHDT and YYEEEE. The CDR3 totals 14 residues. The CDR3 reads CASSLTYPIKQQYF. Here the CDR3 DNA reads TGTGCCAGCAGCTTGACCTACCCAATCAAGCAGCAGTACTTC.

The chain recombines TRBV9 with TRBJ2-7; 9 bases line up with TRBD1. CDR1 SGDLS and CDR2 YYNGEE come from the germline V gene. V dropped 4 bases and J dropped 1; count of bases not matched to a gene: 6. This CDR3 is built from 15 residues. CDR3 residues: CASSTQGAASYEQYF. In nucleotides, the CDR3 is TGTGCCAGCAGCACACAGGGGGCGGCTTCCTACGAGCAGTACTTC.

This clone was observed a single time. The chain links TRBV7-2 to TRBJ1-1; TRBD1 matches 9 bases. The germline gives CDR1 SGHTA, CDR2 FQGNSA. This CDR3 spans 14 amino acids. V lost 4 bases, J lost 6 bases, and 6 bases stayed unmatched. The CDR3 protein is CASSSGQGFSEAFF. CDR3 DNA: TGTGCCAGCAGCTCGGGACAGGGTTTTTCTGAAGCTTTCTTT.

The chain joins TRBV18 to TRBJ1-5, with 7 positions matching TRBD1. CDR1 KGHSH and CDR2 LQKENI come from the germline V gene. After removal of 3 bases from V and 2 bases from J, the junction contained 1 base not matched to a gene. This CDR3 spans 14 amino acids. The CDR3 protein is CASSPDRGNQPQHF. The CDR3 nucleotides are TGTGCCAGCTCACCCGACAGGGGCAATCAGCCCCAGCATTTT.

This clone was seen a single time. V gene TRBV19 combines with J gene TRBJ2-7; D unclear. The CDR3 covers 12 residues. Trimming stripped 0 bases from V and 4 bases from J, with 4 bases between. CDR1 is LNHDA, CDR2 SQIVND, per germline (reference sequence). CDR3 nucleotides: TGTGCCAGTAGTATAGATCAGTACGAGCAGTACTTC. It encodes CASSIDQYEQYF.

The CDR3 protein is CASSFTGPTNEKLFF. DNA of the CDR3: TGTGCCAGCAGCTTCACAGGGCCAACTAATGAAAAACTGTTTTTT. This chain uses TRBV11-2 with TRBJ1-4, with a tentative D call TRBD1 (6 bases). Germline-derived CDR1 and CDR2 are SGHAT and FQNNGV. The CDR3 sequence is 15 residues long. Trimming pared 3 bases from V and 0 bases from J, leaving 8 bases between.

This rearrangement joins TRBV19 to TRBJ2-1; D not certain. CDR3 length equals 13 residues. The V and J ends lost 5 bases and 6 bases respectively, with 11 bases between them. CDR1 is LNHDA and CDR2 is SQIVND in the germline V gene (reference sequence). This CDR3 is CASSHPDSNEQFF. CDR3 coding DNA: TGTGCCAGTAGTCACCCAGATTCCAATGAGCAGTTCTTC.

The gene calls are TRBV2 and TRBJ2-7; 9 positions agree with TRBD2. CDR1 SNHLY and CDR2 FYNNEI come from the germline V gene. Trimming cost V 0 bases and J 6 bases; bases outside gene matches: 6. CDR3 size: 15 residues. The CDR3 bases are TGTGCCAGCAGTGAAGCGCGCGCGGGAGGGGGCGAGCAGTACTTC. It is translated as CASSEARAGGGEQYF.

The V call is TRBV5-4, the J call TRBJ2-3, with TRBD1 identical over 7 bases. Germline CDR1 and CDR2: SGHNT and YYREEE (reference sequence). This CDR3 region has 13 residues. The ends lost 6 bases at V and 1 base at J; junction bases unmatched: 2. CDR3 sequence (DNA): TGTGCCAGCACCGACAGGGGCACAGATACGCAGTATTTT. It codes for CASTDRGTDTQYF.

The V and J genes are TRBV5-1 and TRBJ2-7, with TRBD1 matching 10 bases. The germline V gene has CDR1 SGHRS and CDR2 YFSETQ. This CDR3 has 16 residues. V shed 4 bases and J 0 bases; nucleotides not matched to a gene: 7. CDR3 protein: CASSGRDRGSSYEQYF. As DNA, the CDR3 is TGCGCCAGCAGCGGGCGGGACAGGGGTAGCTCCTACGAGCAGTACTTC.

The chain couples TRBV29-1 to TRBJ1-4, with no clear D. The germline gives CDR1 SQVTM, CDR2 ANQGSEA. V was cut by 6 bases and J by 8 bases, with 10 bases left in between. The CDR3 length is 11 residues. CDR3 coding DNA: TGCAGCGTCAGGATTGGGGAAAAACTGTTTTTT. It translates to CSVRIGEKLFF.

This clone was detected once. The chain links TRBV30 to TRBJ1-4; D unresolved. Per the germline V gene, CDR1 is GTSNPN and CDR2 is SVGIG (reference sequence). V was shortened by 1 base and J by 0 bases, with 6 bases between the two germline ends. The CDR3 length is 14 residues. This chain's CDR3 is CAWSGAATNEKLFF. The CDR3 DNA follows: TGTGCCTGGAGTGGAGCGGCAACTAATGAAAAACTGTTTTTT.

V gene TRBV5-1 combines with J gene TRBJ1-1; a weak D match, TRBD1 (5 bases). The V end was cut by 0 bases, the J end by 3 bases, with 12 bases between. The germline gives CDR1 SGHRS, CDR2 YFSETQ. This CDR3 has 15 residues. CDR3 sequence (DNA): TGCGCCAGCAGCTTGGGTGGGAGGGGAGACACTGAAGCTTTCTTT. Protein product: CASSLGGRGDTEAFF.

On this clone: One junction end does not reproduce the germline sequence, and a read error may be involved. CDR3 region: CAGRLASSYNEQFF. The CDR3 nucleotides are TGTGCCGGCAGGCTGGCTAGCTCCTACAATGAGCAGTTCTTC. V gene TRBV2 combines with J gene TRBJ2-1; D remains unclear. There are 14 residues in the CDR3. From germline, CDR1 is SNHLY and CDR2 FYNNEI.

This rearrangement joins TRBV5-8 to TRBJ1-4; possible D gene TRBD1, 6 bases. V dropped 2 bases and J dropped 6 bases, with 14 bases sitting between them. Germline CDR1 reads SGHTS; CDR2 reads YDEGEE. The CDR3 spans 15 residues. In DNA, the CDR3 is TGTGCCAGCAGCTTATCTGACAGGCGTGATGAAAAACTGTTTTTT. The encoded protein is CASSLSDRRDEKLFF.

Note on this clone: Other DNA sequences in the sample encode the same CDR3. This chain uses TRBV11-2 with TRBJ2-1; 7 bases fit TRBD2. V lost 5 bases and J lost 7; bases outside the gene matches: 2. The CDR3 spans 12 residues. Germline lookup yields CDR1 SGHAT and CDR2 FQNNGV. The CDR3 DNA sequence: TGTGCCAGCAGCCGGACTAGGAATGAGCAGTTCTTC. Residues: CASSRTRNEQFF.